The T cell receptor (beta chain) described here comes from a study of CD8+ T cells in alopecia areata. This clone appeared once. The CDR3 loop spans 13 amino acids. V shed 7 bases, J shed 2 bases, and the junction held 4 bases outside the gene matches. From germline, CDR1 is SNHLY and CDR2 FYNNEI. After isolation, RNA underwent reverse transcription to generate cDNA as the sequencing template. This table comes from immunoSEQ multiplex PCR, and its TCRdb copy is limited to in-frame clones, with some not included. The data hold 150,000 to 250,000 clones, with 55% to 70% observed a single time. Treatment noted: oral pan-JAK inhibitor, 5-10 mg twice daily.

This chain joins TRBV2 and TRBJ2-7; 8 bases line up with TRBD1. This TCR was sampled from a human donor with alopecia areata. Sequencing used CD4+ T cells sorted from blood, obtained at week 4, from a patient treated with tofacitinib. The CDR3 spells CASTRDRTYEQYF. CDR3 nucleotide sequence: TGTGCCAGCACCCGGGACAGGACCTACGAGCAGTACTTC.